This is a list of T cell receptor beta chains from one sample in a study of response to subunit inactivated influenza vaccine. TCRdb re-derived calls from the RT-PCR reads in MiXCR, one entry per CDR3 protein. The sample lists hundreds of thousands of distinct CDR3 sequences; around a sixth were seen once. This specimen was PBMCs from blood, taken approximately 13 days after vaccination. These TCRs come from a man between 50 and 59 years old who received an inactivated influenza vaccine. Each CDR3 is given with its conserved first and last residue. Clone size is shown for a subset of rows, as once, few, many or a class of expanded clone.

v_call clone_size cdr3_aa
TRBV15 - CATSSPLMAPDLEQYF
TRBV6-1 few CASIPSLGAGYGYTF
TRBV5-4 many CASSLAGSGNQPQHF
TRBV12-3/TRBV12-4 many CASSPVGLNYEQYF
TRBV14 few CASSHLVGLGRNEQFF
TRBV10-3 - CAISAQGGYGYTF
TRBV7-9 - CASHLLPRETQYF
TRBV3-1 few CASSQATYTQYF
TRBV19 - CASSSVAGSSYEQYF
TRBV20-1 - CSAFRDRATDTQYF
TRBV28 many CASSFRTGNIQYF
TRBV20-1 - CSAGLAEIQETQYF
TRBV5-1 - CASSLGSANTGELFF
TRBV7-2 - CASSIVTGNTEAFF
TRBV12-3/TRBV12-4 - CASSPGTGSGDTQYF
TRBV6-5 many CASSYDDRTQPQHF
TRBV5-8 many CASSTVSGTSTGDTQYF
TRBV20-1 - CSATIARSYTF